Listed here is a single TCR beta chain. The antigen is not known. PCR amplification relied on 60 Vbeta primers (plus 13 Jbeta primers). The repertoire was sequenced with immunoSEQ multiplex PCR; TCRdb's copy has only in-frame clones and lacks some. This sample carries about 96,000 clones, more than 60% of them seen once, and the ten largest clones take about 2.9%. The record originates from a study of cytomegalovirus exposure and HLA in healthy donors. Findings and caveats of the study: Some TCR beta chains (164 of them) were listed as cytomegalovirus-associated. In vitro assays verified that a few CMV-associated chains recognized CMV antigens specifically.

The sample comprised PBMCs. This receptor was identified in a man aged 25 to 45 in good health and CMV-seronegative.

CDR3 in DNA: TGTGCCTGGAGTGTTGGATCGGGCGGGGAAAAACTGTTTTTT. Translating gives CAWSVGSGGEKLFF. V gene TRBV30 combines with J gene TRBJ1-4; no clear D. Germline V gene sequence: CDR1 GTSNPN, CDR2 SVGIG (reference sequence). This CDR3 has 14 residues. Trimming pared 0 bases from V and 8 bases from J, leaving 13 bases between.